The source of this TCR beta chain is a study of T cell responses to AZD1222 COVID-19 vaccine. The CDR3 length is 13 residues. CDR1 and CDR2 (germline): MNHEY, SVGAGI. Trimming stripped 8 bases from V and 6 bases from J, with 16 bases between. Libraries were prepared by immunoSEQ multiplex PCR; TCRdb keeps only in-frame clonotypes and omits some of them. This sample has 100,000 or so clones, with about nine tenths found just once. The specimen comprised peripheral blood, sampled 28 days after the second AZD1222 dose. This TCR was recovered from an adult who received the AZD1222 COVID-19 vaccine. V usage is TRBV6-5 and J usage is TRBJ2-5; D could derive from TRBD1 or TRBD2 (5 bases each). Here the CDR3 reads CASGGSAQQTQYF. In DNA form, the CDR3 reads TGTGCCAGCGGGGGTTCGGCGCAACAGACCCAGTACTTC.